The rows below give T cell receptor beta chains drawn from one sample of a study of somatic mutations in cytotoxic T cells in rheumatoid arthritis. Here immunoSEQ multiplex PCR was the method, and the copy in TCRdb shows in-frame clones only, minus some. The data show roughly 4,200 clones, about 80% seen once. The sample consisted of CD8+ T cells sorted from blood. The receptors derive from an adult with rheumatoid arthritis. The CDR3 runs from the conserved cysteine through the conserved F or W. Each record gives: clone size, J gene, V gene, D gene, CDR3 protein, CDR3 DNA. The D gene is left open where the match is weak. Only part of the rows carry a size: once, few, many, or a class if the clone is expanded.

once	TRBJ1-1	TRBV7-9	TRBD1	CASSFPQGDEAFF	TGTGCCAGCAGCTTCCCCCAGGGGGATGAAGCTTTCTTT
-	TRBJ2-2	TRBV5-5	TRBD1	CASSLLDRTNTGELFF	TGTGCCAGCAGCTTGTTGGACAGGACGAACACCGGGGAGCTGTTTTTT
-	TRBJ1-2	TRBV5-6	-	CASSRGLPGSYGYTF	TGTGCCAGCAGCCGCGGCCTCCCCGGAAGCTATGGCTACACCTTC
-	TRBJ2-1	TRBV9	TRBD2	CASSLRAGGRDEQFF	TGTGCCAGCAGCCTTCGAGCGGGGGGGCGGGATGAGCAGTTCTTC
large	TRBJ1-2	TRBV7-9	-	CASISKTGQGGYTF	TGTGCCAGCATTTCCAAAACAGGTCAGGGTGGCTACACCTTC
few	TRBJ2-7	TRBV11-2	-	CASSRLGGVGQYF	TGTGCCAGCAGCCGTCTGGGTGGGGTAGGGCAGTACTTC
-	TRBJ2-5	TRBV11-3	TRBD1	CASSLVPPKGAETQYF	TGTGCCAGCAGCTTAGTTCCCCCGAAGGGGGCAGAGACCCAGTACTTC
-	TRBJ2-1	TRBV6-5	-	CASSSGGNEQFF	TGTGCCAGCAGTTCAGGGGGGAATGAGCAGTTCTTC
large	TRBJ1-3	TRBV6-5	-	CASSYSVPDSGNTIYF	TGTGCCAGCAGTTACTCGGTCCCAGACTCTGGAAACACCATATATTTT
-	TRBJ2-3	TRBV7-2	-	CASSLAAGDTQYF	TGTGCCAGCAGCTTAGCGGCCGGAGATACGCAGTATTTT
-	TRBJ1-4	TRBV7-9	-	CASSSSGPNEKLFF	TGTGCCAGCAGCTCCTCAGGGCCTAATGAAAAACTGTTTTTT
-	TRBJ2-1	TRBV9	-	CASSPPGPEQFF	TGTGCCAGCAGCCCCCCGGGACCTGAGCAGTTCTTC
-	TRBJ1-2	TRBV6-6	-	CASSYSIFSRGGYTF	TGTGCCAGCAGTTACTCGATCTTTAGCAGGGGTGGCTACACCTTC
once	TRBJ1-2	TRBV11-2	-	CASSSWRGGRNYGYTF	TGTGCCAGCAGCTCGTGGCGGGGGGGTAGGAACTATGGCTACACCTTC
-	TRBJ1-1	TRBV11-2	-	CASSSPLPNTEAFF	TGTGCCAGCAGCTCACCACTGCCGAACACTGAAGCTTTCTTT
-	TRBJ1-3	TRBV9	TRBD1	CASSDRDRYSGNTIYF	TGTGCCAGCAGCGACCGGGACAGATACTCTGGAAACACCATATATTTT
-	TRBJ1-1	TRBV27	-	CASSSRGGTPEAFF	TGTGCCAGCAGTAGCCGCGGGGGGACCCCTGAAGCTTTCTTT
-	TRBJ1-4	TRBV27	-	CASRGGAVNEKLFF	TGTGCCAGCAGAGGGGGGGCCGTGAATGAAAAACTGTTTTTT
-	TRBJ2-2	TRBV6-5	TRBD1	CASSTDRVGELFF	TGTGCCAGCAGTACGGACAGGGTCGGGGAGCTGTTTTTT
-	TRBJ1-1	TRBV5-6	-	CASSLSGAYHTEAFF	TGTGCCAGCAGCTTGAGCGGGGCGTACCACACTGAAGCTTTCTTT
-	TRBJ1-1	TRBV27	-	CASSQGLNTEAFF	TGTGCCAGCAGTCAAGGCTTAAACACTGAAGCTTTCTTT
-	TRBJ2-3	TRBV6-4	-	CASSAGGGTDTQYF	TGTGCCAGCAGTGCTGGGGGAGGTACAGATACGCAGTATTTT